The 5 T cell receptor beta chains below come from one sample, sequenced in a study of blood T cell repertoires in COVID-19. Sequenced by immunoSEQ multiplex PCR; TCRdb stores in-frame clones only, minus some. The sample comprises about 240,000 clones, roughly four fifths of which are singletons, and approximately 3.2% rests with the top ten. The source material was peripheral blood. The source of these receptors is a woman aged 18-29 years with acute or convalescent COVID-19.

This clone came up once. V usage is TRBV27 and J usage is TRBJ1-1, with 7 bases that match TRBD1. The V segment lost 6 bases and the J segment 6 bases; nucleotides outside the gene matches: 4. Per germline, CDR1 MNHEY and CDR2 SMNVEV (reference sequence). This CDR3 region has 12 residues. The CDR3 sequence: CASRHTGAEAFF. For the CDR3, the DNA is TGTGCCAGCAGACACACAGGGGCTGAAGCTTTCTTT.

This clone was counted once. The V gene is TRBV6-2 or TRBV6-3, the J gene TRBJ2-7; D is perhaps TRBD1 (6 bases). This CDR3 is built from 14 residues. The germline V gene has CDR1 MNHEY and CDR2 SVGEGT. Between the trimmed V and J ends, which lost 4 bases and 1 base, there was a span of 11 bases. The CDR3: CASSSLTGSYEQYF. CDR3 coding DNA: TGTGCCAGCAGTTCCCTGACAGGATCCTACGAGCAGTACTTC.

CDR3 nucleotide sequence: TGTGCCAGCAGCTTTCTTGGCGGGAGAGGGATCTTCAATGAGCAGTTCTTC. Translating gives CASSFLGGRGIFNEQFF. This sequence joins TRBV7-3 and TRBJ2-1; the match to TRBD2 covers 7 bases. Germline V lookup: CDR1 SGHTA, CDR2 FQGTGA. The CDR3 runs 17 residues. With 3 bases clipped from V and 6 bases from J, the junction kept 14 bases outside the gene matches.

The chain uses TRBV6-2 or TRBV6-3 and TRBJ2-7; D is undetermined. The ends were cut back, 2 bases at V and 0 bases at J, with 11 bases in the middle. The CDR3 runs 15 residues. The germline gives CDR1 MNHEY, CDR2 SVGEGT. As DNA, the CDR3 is TGTGCCAGCAGTTACCTTGCTGTTAGCTCCTACGAGCAGTACTTC. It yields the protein CASSYLAVSSYEQYF.

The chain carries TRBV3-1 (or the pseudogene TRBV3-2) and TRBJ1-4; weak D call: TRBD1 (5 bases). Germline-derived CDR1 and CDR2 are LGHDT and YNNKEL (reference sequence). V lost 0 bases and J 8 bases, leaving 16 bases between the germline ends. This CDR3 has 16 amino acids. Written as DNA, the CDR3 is TGTGCCAGCAGCCAAGATCGAGGCAGGGTGGGCGAAAAACTGTTTTTT. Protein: CASSQDRGRVGEKLFF.